The 17 T cell receptor beta chains in this list originate from one sample, sequenced in a study of a mutant IDH1 vaccine in newly diagnosed glioma. Specified time point: baseline, week 1 (first vaccination visit). Stated treatment: pre-vaccination baseline after standard-of-care therapy. Generated by immunoSEQ multiplex PCR, the TCRdb table keeps only in-frame clones and is missing some. The data hold under 35,000 clones, with roughly nine tenths observed a single time. This specimen was PBMCs, taken from a glioma patient treated with radiotherapy, temozolomide or both. These receptors originate from a middle-aged woman with glioma.

The chain is built from TRBV2 and TRBJ2-5; D unclear. The CDR3 length is 10 residues. CDR1 is SNHLY, CDR2 FYNNEI, per germline. The V and J ends lost 11 bases and 5 bases respectively, with 9 bases between them. CDR3 amino acids: CAYQRETQYF. The DNA of the CDR3 is TGTGCCTACCAAAGGGAGACCCAGTACTTC.

CDR3 nucleotide sequence: TGCGCCAGCAGCTTGGGACAGGGGTCCTATTCACCCCTCCACTTT. It codes for CASSLGQGSYSPLHF. The V gene is TRBV5-1, the J gene TRBJ1-6, with 8 bases lining up with TRBD1. The CDR3 length is 15 residues. The germline CDR1 and CDR2 sequences are SGHRS and YFSETQ. After removal of 0 bases from V and 8 bases from J, the junction contained 4 bases not matched to a gene.

The chain has TRBV14 and TRBJ2-7; a weak D match, TRBD1 (7 bases). Germline V gene data show CDR1 as SGHDN and CDR2 as FVKESK. V was shortened by 4 bases and J by 2 bases, with 15 bases between the two germline ends. The CDR3 totals 15 residues. CDR3 DNA: TGTGCCAGCAGCCGGAGTGGCAGGGGGGCCTACGAGCAGTACTTC. Translated: CASSRSGRGAYEQYF.

The gene calls are TRBV6-6 and TRBJ1-6, with TRBD1 identical over 7 bases. CDR1 and CDR2 (germline): MNHNY, SVGAGI (reference sequence). The CDR3 has 15 amino acids. J lost 6 bases, V lost 6 bases, and 8 bases had no gene match. The CDR3 is CASSYVAGGNSPLHF. The CDR3 DNA reads as TGTGCCAGCAGCTACGTAGCAGGGGGTAATTCACCCCTCCACTTT.

The V call is TRBV7-6, the J call TRBJ2-1, with TRBD2 matching 15 bases. CDR3 size: 16 residues. Per germline, CDR1 SGHVS and CDR2 FNYEAQ. Germline trimming cut 5 bases from V and 9 bases from J; bases unmatched to any gene: 8. Written as DNA, the CDR3 is TGTGCCAGCAGCGGGGGACTAGCGGGAGGCCTGGGTGAGCAGTTCTTC. Translated: CASSGGLAGGLGEQFF.

V usage is TRBV5-1 and J usage is TRBJ1-2; possibly TRBD1 for D (6 bases). With 4 bases removed from V and 2 bases from J, the gap between germline ends came to 15 bases. The CDR3 length is 15 residues. Germline values: CDR1 SGHRS, CDR2 YFSETQ. The CDR3 DNA sequence: TGCGCCAGCAGCGCGTCCGGGACATCAAACTATGGCTACACCTTC. This gives the protein CASSASGTSNYGYTF.

This rearrangement joins TRBV6-6 to TRBJ1-4, with no clear D. This CDR3 is 11 amino acids long. Germline loops: CDR1 MNHNY, CDR2 SVGAGI (reference sequence). Between the trimmed V and J ends, which lost 6 bases and 8 bases, there was a span of 7 bases. As DNA, the CDR3 is TGTGCCAGCAGGGGAGGGGAAAAACTGTTTTTT. Its protein product is CASRGGEKLFF.

The rearrangement uses TRBV2 and TRBJ2-7, with 9 bases identical to TRBD2. The CDR3 has 13 amino acids. CDR1 and CDR2 from the germline V gene are SNHLY and FYNNEI. The CDR3 spells CLLGASGVREQYF. CDR3 nucleotide sequence: TGTCTCCTCGGAGCTAGCGGGGTTAGAGAGCAGTACTTC.

This chain uses TRBV7-2 with TRBJ2-5, with unresolved D. V lost 6 bases, J lost 2 bases, and 13 bases lay in between. The CDR3 contains 14 residues. In germline, CDR1 is SGHTA, CDR2 FQGNSA. As DNA, the CDR3 is TGTGCCAGCAGTCCGGGTAGGGCACAAGAGACCCAGTACTTC. Amino acids: CASSPGRAQETQYF.

The chain carries TRBV5-1 and TRBJ1-1; D is unclear. Germline V gene sequence: CDR1 SGHRS, CDR2 YFSETQ. The ends were cut back, 1 base at V and 0 bases at J, with 7 bases in the middle. This CDR3 contains 14 residues. CDR3 sequence reads: CASSLSQMNTEAFF. The DNA for the CDR3 is TGCGCCAGCAGCTTGAGTCAAATGAACACTGAAGCTTTCTTT. The variable domain in full, completed from reference TRBV5-1 and TRBJ1-1, reads KAGVTQTPRYLIKTRGQQVTLSCSPISGHRSVSWYQQTPGQGLQFLFEYFSETQRNKGNFPGRFSGRQFSNSRSEMNVSTLELGDSALYLCASSLSQMNTEAFFGQGTRLTVV.

The V gene is TRBV4-2, the J gene TRBJ1-1; weak D call: TRBD1 (6 bases). V shed 4 bases and J shed 4 bases, with 13 bases lying between them. The germline CDR1 and CDR2 sequences are LGHNA and YNFKEQ. The CDR3 extends over 14 amino acids. The CDR3 loop is CASSLTGLGTEAFF. The DNA of the CDR3 is TGTGCCAGCAGCCTTACAGGGCTGGGCACTGAAGCTTTCTTT.

The chain combines TRBV28 with TRBJ2-2, with 7 bases that match TRBD2. From germline, CDR1 is MDHEN and CDR2 SYDVKM. The V and J ends lost 7 bases and 8 bases, in that order; junction bases with no gene match: 13. The CDR3 is 15 amino acids. The CDR3 coding sequence is TGTGCCAGCATTCAGGGCGGGAGCCGACGGGGGGAGCTGTTTTTT. This gives the protein CASIQGGSRRGELFF. Full variable domain (outside the CDR3, taken from reference TRBV28 and TRBJ2-2): DVKVTQSSRYLVKRTGEKVFLECVQDMDHENMFWYRQDPGLGLRLIYFSYDVKMKEKGDIPEGYSVSREKKERFSLILESASTNQTSMYLCASIQGGSRRGELFFGEGSRLTVL.

About this clone itself: At one of its ends the junction is not consistent with the germline gene, which may arise from a read error. The CDR3 spells CASTQVIGLPYEQYF. In DNA form, the CDR3 reads TGTGCCAGCACCCAAGTTATAGGGTTACCCTACGAGCAGTACTTC. The chain joins TRBV4-2 to TRBJ2-7; D gene uncertain. This CDR3 comprises 15 residues. Germline lookup yields CDR1 LGHNA and CDR2 YNFKEQ.

This chain uses TRBV2 with TRBJ2-7; D is unclear. Trimming took off 8 bases at V and 4 bases at J, with 12 bases between the two ends. The germline gives CDR1 SNHLY, CDR2 FYNNEI. CDR3 size: 12 residues. CDR3 residues: CASVGVMYEQYF. The CDR3, as DNA: TGTGCCAGCGTAGGAGTTATGTACGAGCAGTACTTC.

The CDR3 reads CASSMGQMNYGYTF. The DNA for the CDR3 is TGCGCCAGCAGCATGGGACAGATGAACTATGGCTACACCTTC. This chain links TRBV5-1 with TRBJ1-2; 7 bases are a match to TRBD1. The CDR3 covers 14 residues. Germline loops: CDR1 SGHRS, CDR2 YFSETQ. The V and J ends lost 4 bases and 2 bases, in that order; junction bases with no gene match: 5.

The J gene is TRBJ2-7, the V gene TRBV4-1, with 7 positions matching TRBD1. There are 14 residues in the CDR3. The ends lost 5 bases at V and 6 bases at J; junction bases unmatched: 10. CDR1 and CDR2 (germline): MGHRA, YSYEKL. CDR3 loop: CASSALTGPGEQYF. The CDR3 bases are TGCGCCAGCAGCGCTCTGACAGGGCCGGGCGAGCAGTACTTC.

The chain recombines TRBV4-1 with TRBJ2-3, with D maybe TRBD2 (5 bases). Germline CDR1 and CDR2: MGHRA and YSYEKL. The CDR3 is 14 residues long. V dropped 3 bases and J dropped 14 bases, with 21 bases sitting between them. This CDR3 is CASSQSGLAVTAYF. In DNA form, the CDR3 reads TGCGCCAGCAGCCAGTCGGGCCTAGCAGTTACGGCGTATTTT.